These 20 T cell receptor beta chains originate from one sample sequenced in a study of T-cell reconstitution after alpha-beta-depleted transplantation in children. Unique molecular identifiers were incorporated into the prepared TCRbeta library. TCRdb re-analysed the PCR reads in MiXCR, keeping a single row per CDR3 protein. This table has under 850,000 distinct CDR3 sequences, roughly 13% appearing once. The sequences come from PBMCs, collected before TCRalphabeta/CD19-depleted stem cell transplant. The receptors here all came from a girl aged 2 to 9 with congenital amegakaryocytic thrombocytopenia, due to receive a stem cell transplant.

Ten or more counts support this clonotype. This chain uses TRBV24-1 with TRBJ2-5; D gene unclear. Per germline, CDR1 KGHDR and CDR2 SFDVKD. The CDR3 runs 12 residues. Trimming left V 5 bases short and J 5 bases short, with 8 bases between. CDR3 in DNA: TGTGCCACCAGTGGACTTGGGGAGACCCAGTACTTC. Translating gives CATSGLGETQYF.

This clonotype was seen more than once but under ten times. The genes are TRBV3-1 and TRBJ2-1, with TRBD2 matching over 14 bases. CDR3 length: 16 residues. Germline assignment: CDR1 LGHDT and CDR2 YNNKEL (reference sequence). V shed 5 bases and J 8 bases; nucleotides not matched to a gene: 8. This chain's CDR3 is CASSTGLAGGVHEQFF. CDR3 nucleotides: TGTGCCAGCAGCACCGGACTAGCGGGAGGAGTGCATGAGCAGTTCTTC.

This clonotype was observed at least ten times. The rearrangement uses TRBV20-1 and TRBJ2-5, with D perhaps given as TRBD1 or TRBD2 (5 bases each). V gave up 0 bases and J gave up 2 bases, with 25 bases separating them. This CDR3 comprises 19 residues. Germline assignment: CDR1 DFQATT and CDR2 SNEGSKA (reference sequence). CDR3 in amino acids: CSARDGNQDTGWRQETQYF. In nucleotides, the CDR3 is TGCAGTGCTAGAGATGGGAACCAGGACACCGGTTGGAGGCAAGAGACCCAGTACTTC.

In this sample, this clonotype turned up many times. The chain combines TRBV12-3 or TRBV12-4 with TRBJ2-7; D possibly corresponds to TRBD1 (6 bases). V lost 7 bases, J lost 2 bases, and 15 bases lay in between. The CDR3 has 14 amino acids. The CDR3 loop is CASTTTGQTYEQYF. The CDR3, as DNA: TGTGCCAGCACTACCACCGGACAGACCTACGAGCAGTACTTC.

The chain employs TRBV7-6 and TRBJ2-1; D is unclear. CDR3 length: 14 residues. The V end lost 2 bases, the J end lost 3 bases, and 8 bases lay between the germline ends. Germline V gene data show CDR1 as SGHVS and CDR2 as FNYEAQ. The DNA for the CDR3 is TGTGCCAGCAGCTTACCCTCCCTCTACAATGAGCAGTTCTTC. The encoded protein is CASSLPSLYNEQFF.

This clonotype was counted ten times or more. The chain links TRBV20-1 to TRBJ2-7; tentatively, D is TRBD1 (6 bases). The germline V gene has CDR1 DFQATT and CDR2 SNEGSKA (reference sequence). The CDR3 totals 13 residues. Trimming stripped 0 bases from V and 8 bases from J, with 14 bases between. CDR3 loop: CSARDEGTYKQYF. The DNA for the CDR3 is TGCAGTGCTAGAGATGAAGGGACATATAAGCAGTACTTC.

This clonotype was found a few times. The CDR3 DNA reads TGTGCCACCTATATCTTTGGGGACCCAGGTGGCTACACCTTC. Its protein product is CATYIFGDPGGYTF. The rearrangement links TRBV15 to TRBJ1-2, with a weak D call TRBD1 (5 bases). The CDR3 sequence is 14 residues long. Per germline, CDR1 LNHNV and CDR2 YYDKDF (reference sequence). Trimming cost V 8 bases and J 7 bases, with 20 bases left between them.

This clonotype was counted at least ten times. The chain has TRBV20-1 and TRBJ2-2; 7 bases map to TRBD2. The ends lost 0 bases at V and 4 bases at J; junction bases unmatched: 8. This CDR3 region has 16 residues. Germline CDR1 DFQATT, CDR2 SNEGSKA (reference sequence). CDR3 in DNA: TGCAGTGCTAGAGATTTGGCTAGCGGCCCCACCGGGGAGCTGTTTTTT. Protein product: CSARDLASGPTGELFF.

This clonotype was observed many times. The chain couples TRBV6-5 to TRBJ2-5, with D tentatively TRBD2 (5 bases). The CDR3 is made up of 13 amino acids. V was clipped by 0 bases and J by 7 bases, with 9 bases between them. CDR1 and CDR2 from the germline V gene are MNHEY and SVGAGI. CDR3 bases: TGTGCCAGCAGTTACTCGAGGGTTGGGACCCAGTACTTC. Translated: CASSYSRVGTQYF.

This clonotype was counted many times. The chain couples TRBV12-3 or TRBV12-4 to TRBJ1-5, with 7 bases identical to TRBD1. The CDR3 runs to 15 residues. With V trimmed by 2 bases and J by 5 bases, 6 bases remained unmatched. The CDR3 DNA reads as TGTGCCAGCAGTTTAATGACAGGGAGTTATCAGCCCCAGCATTTT. Encoded protein: CASSLMTGSYQPQHF.

Points on this clonotype: This may arise from a read error, as a much more abundant clone is one base away. V is TRBV25-1 and J is TRBJ2-1; TRBD1 might be the D (5 bases). The CDR3 is made up of 11 amino acids. The germline V and J ends were trimmed by 7 bases and 9 bases, with 10 bases remaining between them. Germline CDR1 reads MGHDK; CDR2 reads SYGVNS. CDR3: CASTQGPEQFF. Written as DNA, the CDR3 is TGTGCCAGCACCCAGGGTCCTGAGCAGTTCTTC.

Concerning this clonotype: A read error is possible here, since a much larger clone lies one base away. The rearrangement links TRBV5-1 to TRBJ2-3; TRBD1 is a possible D gene (6 bases). Germline V gene sequence: CDR1 SGHRS, CDR2 YFSETQ. The CDR3 consists of 16 residues. The CDR3 sequence: CASGLDRRGSTDTQYF. CDR3 DNA: TGCGCCAGCGGCTTGGACAGAAGGGGGAGCACAGATACGCAGTATTTT.

To note about this clonotype: A junction end diverges from the germline sequence, so it may reflect a read error. The chain carries TRBV29-1 and TRBJ1-1; no firm D call. CDR3 length equals 14 residues. Germline V lookup: CDR1 SQVTM, CDR2 ANQGSEA. DNA for the CDR3: TGCTGCGTAAGAGCAGTGCTCACGAACACTGAAGCTTTCTTT. As protein: CCVRAVLTNTEAFF.

The V call is TRBV7-2, the J call TRBJ2-7; 10 bases are a match to TRBD2. Germline V gene data show CDR1 as SGHTA and CDR2 as FQGNSA. V shed 9 bases, J shed 2 bases, and the junction held 10 bases outside the gene matches. This CDR3 has 15 residues. CDR3 bases: TGTGCCAGTGGGTCAAGGCTAGCGGGAGCCTACGAGCAGTACTTC. Translating gives CASGSRLAGAYEQYF. The full variable domain, rest sourced from reference TRBV7-2 and TRBJ2-7, is GAGVSQSPSNKVTEKGKDVELRCDPISGHTALYWYRQSLGQGLEFLIYFQGNSAPDKSGLPSDRFSAERTGGSVSTLTIQRTQQEDSAVYLCASGSRLAGAYEQYFGPGTRLTVT.

This clonotype has ten or more counts. The rearrangement uses TRBV20-1 and TRBJ2-1; TRBD2 matches 12 bases. The CDR3 loop spans 17 amino acids. The germline V gene has CDR1 DFQATT and CDR2 SNEGSKA (reference sequence). Unmatched junction bases numbered 7, after V lost 4 bases and J lost 0 bases. This CDR3 reads CSATGTSGWSSYNEQFF. CDR3 coding DNA: TGCAGTGCTACCGGGACTAGCGGGTGGAGCTCCTACAATGAGCAGTTCTTC.

This clonotype has at least ten counts. This chain connects TRBV7-6 to TRBJ1-3; possibly TRBD1 for D (5 bases). The CDR3 loop spans 18 amino acids. V was cut by 3 bases and J by 1 base, with 19 bases left in between. The germline V gene encodes CDR1 SGHVS and CDR2 FNYEAQ. The CDR3 coding sequence is TGTGCCAGCAGCTTCGGGGTTGGGGGAAGACCTTCTGGAAACACCATATATTTT. Protein: CASSFGVGGRPSGNTIYF.

In its sample, this clonotype was seen a few times. V gene TRBV4-1 combines with J gene TRBJ2-7; D gene uncertain. The V end lost 4 bases, the J end lost 2 bases, and 18 bases lay between the germline ends. The CDR3 has 16 residues. Germline V gene sequence: CDR1 MGHRA, CDR2 YSYEKL. The CDR3 sequence: CASSPLVGEGTYEQYF. The CDR3 DNA reads TGCGCCAGCAGCCCACTGGTTGGGGAAGGGACCTACGAGCAGTACTTC.

Points on this clonotype: This sequence may be a read error, since a much larger clone differs from it by one base. As DNA, the CDR3 is TGTGCCAGCAGTTTACGCAGGATTAGCGGCTACACCTTC. The encoded protein is CASSLRRISGYTF. The chain joins TRBV12-3 or TRBV12-4 to TRBJ1-2; D is unclear. The CDR3 is 13 residues long. V lost 2 bases, J lost 8 bases, and 12 bases lay in between.

This clonotype has a count of ten or more. The V call is TRBV11-3, the J call TRBJ2-1; 9 bases are a match to TRBD1. The CDR3 consists of 14 residues. The J segment lost 8 bases and the V segment lost 5 bases, leaving 7 bases of the junction unmatched. The V gene's germline CDR1 is SGHNT and CDR2 YENEEA. CDR3 sequence (DNA): TGTGCCAGCAGCACGAGACAGGGGGTGTATGAGCAGTTCTTC. This translates into CASSTRQGVYEQFF.

This clonotype occurred a few times. The CDR3 reads CASSPSGGGSPLHF. In DNA form, the CDR3 reads TGTGCCAGCAGCCCGTCAGGGGGTGGATCACCCCTCCACTTT. This chain links TRBV7-6 with TRBJ1-6; 7 bases are a match to TRBD1. The junction had 8 bases not matched to a gene; V was cut back by 5 bases and J by 10 bases. The CDR3 length is 14 residues. CDR1 is SGHVS and CDR2 is FNYEAQ in the germline V gene.